The table lists the clone carrying this T cell receptor beta chain with a count of one. Its antigen remains unidentified. These data are taken from a study of cytomegalovirus exposure and HLA in healthy donors. A multiplex PCR was run with 60 Vbeta primers and 13 Jbeta primers. Assay: immunoSEQ multiplex PCR; the TCRdb copy retains only in-frame clones and omits some. The sample lists more than 150,000 clones, over 80% occurring once. Study-level points and caveats: HLA alleles were associated with some 17,000 TCR beta sequences in a later analysis at 0.05 false discovery rate. It was confirmed in vitro that three of the CMV-associated chains were specific for CMV antigens.

At sampling all donors were nominally healthy, likely with unrecorded immune exposures. The CDR3 consists of 15 residues. Germline CDR1 is MNHEY and CDR2 is SMNVEV (reference sequence). J lost 7 bases, V lost 7 bases, and 10 bases had no gene match. The receptor's source is a woman under 30 in good health and CMV-seronegative. The chain has TRBV27 and TRBJ1-2, with 12 bases that match TRBD1. The specimen was PBMCs. CDR3 sequence: CASTPGGQGAGGYTF. CDR3 nucleotide sequence: TGTGCCAGCACCCCAGGGGGACAGGGGGCAGGTGGCTACACCTTC.